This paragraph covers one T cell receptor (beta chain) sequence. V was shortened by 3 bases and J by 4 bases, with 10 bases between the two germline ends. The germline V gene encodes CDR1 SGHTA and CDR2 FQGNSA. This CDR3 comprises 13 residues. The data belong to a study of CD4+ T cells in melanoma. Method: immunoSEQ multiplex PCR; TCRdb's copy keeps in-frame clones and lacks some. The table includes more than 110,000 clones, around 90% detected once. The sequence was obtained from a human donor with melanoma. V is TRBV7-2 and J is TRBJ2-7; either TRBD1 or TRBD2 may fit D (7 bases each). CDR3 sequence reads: CASSFRGGYEQYF. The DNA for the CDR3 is TGTGCCAGCAGCTTCAGGGGGGGGTACGAGCAGTACTTC.